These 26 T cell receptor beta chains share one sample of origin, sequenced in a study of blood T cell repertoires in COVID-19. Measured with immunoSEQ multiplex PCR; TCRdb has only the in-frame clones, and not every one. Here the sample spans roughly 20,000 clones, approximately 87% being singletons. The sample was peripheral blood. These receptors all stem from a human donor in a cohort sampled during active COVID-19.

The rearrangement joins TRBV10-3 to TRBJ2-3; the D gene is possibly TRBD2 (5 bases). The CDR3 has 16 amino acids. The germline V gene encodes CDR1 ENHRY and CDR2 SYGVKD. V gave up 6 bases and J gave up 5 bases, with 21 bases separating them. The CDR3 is CAISYSASTDLDTQYF. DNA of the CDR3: TGTGCCATCAGCTATAGCGCGTCCACCGATTTAGATACGCAGTATTTT.

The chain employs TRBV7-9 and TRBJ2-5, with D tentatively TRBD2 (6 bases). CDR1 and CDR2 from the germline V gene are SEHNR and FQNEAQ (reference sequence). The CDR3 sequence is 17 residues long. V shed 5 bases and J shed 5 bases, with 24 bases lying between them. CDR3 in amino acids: CASSPRGSDHVGETQYF. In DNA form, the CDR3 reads TGTGCCAGCAGCCCCCGGGGGTCCGACCATGTAGGGGAGACCCAGTACTTC.

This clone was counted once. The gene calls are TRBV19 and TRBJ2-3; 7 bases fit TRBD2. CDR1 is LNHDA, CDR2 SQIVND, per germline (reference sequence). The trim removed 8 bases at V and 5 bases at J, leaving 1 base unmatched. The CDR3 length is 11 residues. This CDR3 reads CASSSGDTQYF. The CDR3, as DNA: TGTGCCAGTTCTAGCGGAGATACGCAGTATTTT.

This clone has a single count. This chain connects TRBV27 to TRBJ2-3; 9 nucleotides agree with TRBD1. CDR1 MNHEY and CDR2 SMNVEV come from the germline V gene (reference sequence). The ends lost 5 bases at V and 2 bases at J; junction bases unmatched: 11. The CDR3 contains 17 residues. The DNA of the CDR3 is TGTGCCAGCAGTCCCTTCCCCGGGACAGGGAACACAGATACGCAGTATTTT. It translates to CASSPFPGTGNTDTQYF.

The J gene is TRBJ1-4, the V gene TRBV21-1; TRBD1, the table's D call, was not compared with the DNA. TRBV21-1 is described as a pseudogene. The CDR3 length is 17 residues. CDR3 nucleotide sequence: TGTGCCAGCAGCAAAGGCGGCCCACAGGGGGCGATTGAAAAACTGTTTTTT. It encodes CASSKGGPQGAIEKLFF.

CDR3 nucleotide sequence: TGTGCCAGCGAGGGAGTCCTCAATCAGCCCCAGCATTTT. Amino acid sequence: CASEGVLNQPQHF. The rearrangement links TRBV28 to TRBJ1-5; D is ambiguous. CDR3 size: 13 residues. V was shortened by 8 bases and J by 3 bases, with 11 bases between the two germline ends. The germline gives CDR1 MDHEN, CDR2 SYDVKM.

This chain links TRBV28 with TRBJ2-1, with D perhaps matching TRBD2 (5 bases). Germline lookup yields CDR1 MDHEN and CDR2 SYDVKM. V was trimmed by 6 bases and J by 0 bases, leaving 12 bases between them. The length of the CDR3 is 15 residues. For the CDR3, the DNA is TGTGCCAGCAGCGGGGTTAGTTACTCCTACAATGAGCAGTTCTTC. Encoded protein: CASSGVSYSYNEQFF.

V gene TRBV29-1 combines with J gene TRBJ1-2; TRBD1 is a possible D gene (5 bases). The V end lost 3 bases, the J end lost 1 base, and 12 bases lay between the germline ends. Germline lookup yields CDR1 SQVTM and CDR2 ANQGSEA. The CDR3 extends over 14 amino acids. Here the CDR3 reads CSVDGGKFNYGYTF. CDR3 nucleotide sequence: TGCAGCGTTGATGGGGGGAAATTTAACTATGGCTACACCTTC.

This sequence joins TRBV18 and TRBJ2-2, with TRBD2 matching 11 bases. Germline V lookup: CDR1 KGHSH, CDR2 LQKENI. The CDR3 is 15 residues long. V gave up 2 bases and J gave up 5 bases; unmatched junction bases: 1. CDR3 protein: CASSPGTSGTGELFF. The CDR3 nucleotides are TGTGCCAGCTCACCAGGGACTAGCGGAACCGGGGAGCTGTTTTTT.

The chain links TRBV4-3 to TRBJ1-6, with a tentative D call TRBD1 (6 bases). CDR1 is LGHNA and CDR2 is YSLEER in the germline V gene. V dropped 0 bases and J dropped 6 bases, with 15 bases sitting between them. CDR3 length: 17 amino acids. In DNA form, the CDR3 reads TGCGCCAGCAGCCAAGACGGACAGTCTATGAGTAATTCACCCCTCCACTTT. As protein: CASSQDGQSMSNSPLHF.

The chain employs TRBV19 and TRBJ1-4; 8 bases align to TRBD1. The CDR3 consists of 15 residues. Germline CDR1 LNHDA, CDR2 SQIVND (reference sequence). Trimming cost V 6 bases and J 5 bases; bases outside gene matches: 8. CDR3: CASRDRAFGNEKLFF. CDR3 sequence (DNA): TGTGCCAGTAGGGACAGGGCTTTTGGAAATGAAAAACTGTTTTTT.

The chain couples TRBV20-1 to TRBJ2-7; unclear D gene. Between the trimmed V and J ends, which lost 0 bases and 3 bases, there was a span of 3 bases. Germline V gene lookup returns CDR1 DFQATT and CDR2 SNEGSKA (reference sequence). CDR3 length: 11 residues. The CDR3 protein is CSARDLYEQYF. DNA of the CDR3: TGCAGTGCTAGAGATCTCTACGAGCAGTACTTC.

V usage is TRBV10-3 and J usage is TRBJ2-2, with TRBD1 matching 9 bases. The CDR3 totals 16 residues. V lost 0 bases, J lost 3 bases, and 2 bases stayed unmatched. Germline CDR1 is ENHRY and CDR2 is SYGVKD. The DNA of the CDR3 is TGTGCCATCAGTGAGTCTAGACAGGGGGACACCGGGGAGCTGTTTTTT. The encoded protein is CAISESRQGDTGELFF.

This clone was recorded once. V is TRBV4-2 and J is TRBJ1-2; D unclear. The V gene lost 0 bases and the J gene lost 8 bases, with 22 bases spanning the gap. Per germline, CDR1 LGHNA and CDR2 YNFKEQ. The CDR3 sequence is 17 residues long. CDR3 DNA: TGTGCCAGCAGCCAAGACCTATCGTCGCCGGAGTCTTCCGGCTACACCTTC. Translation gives CASSQDLSSPESSGYTF.

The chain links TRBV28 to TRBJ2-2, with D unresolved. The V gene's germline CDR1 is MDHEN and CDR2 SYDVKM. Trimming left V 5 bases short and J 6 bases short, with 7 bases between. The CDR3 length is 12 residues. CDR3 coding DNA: TGTGCCAGCAGTCCCCCAGCCGGGGAGCTGTTTTTT. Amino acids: CASSPPAGELFF. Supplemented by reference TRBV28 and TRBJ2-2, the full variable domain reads DVKVTQSSRYLVKRTGEKVFLECVQDMDHENMFWYRQDPGLGLRLIYFSYDVKMKEKGDIPEGYSVSREKKERFSLILESASTNQTSMYLCASSPPAGELFFGEGSRLTVL.

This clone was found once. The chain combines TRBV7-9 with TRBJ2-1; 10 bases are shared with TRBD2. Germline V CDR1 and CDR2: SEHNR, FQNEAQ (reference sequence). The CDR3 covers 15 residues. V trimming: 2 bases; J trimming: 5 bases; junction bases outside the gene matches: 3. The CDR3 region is CASSLLAGVNNEQFF. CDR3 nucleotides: TGTGCCAGCAGCTTACTAGCGGGAGTTAACAATGAGCAGTTCTTC.

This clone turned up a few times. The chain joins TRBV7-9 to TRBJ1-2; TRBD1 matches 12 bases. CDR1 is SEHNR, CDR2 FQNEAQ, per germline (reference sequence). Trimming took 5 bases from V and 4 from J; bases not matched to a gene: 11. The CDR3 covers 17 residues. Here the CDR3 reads CASSPTGQGASRYGYTF. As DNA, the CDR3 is TGTGCCAGCAGCCCTACGGGACAGGGGGCTTCTCGCTATGGCTACACCTTC.

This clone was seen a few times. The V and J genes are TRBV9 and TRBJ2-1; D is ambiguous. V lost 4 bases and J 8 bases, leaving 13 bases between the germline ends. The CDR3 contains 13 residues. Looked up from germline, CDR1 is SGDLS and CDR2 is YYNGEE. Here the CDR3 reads CASSPPPNDEQFF. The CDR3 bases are TGTGCCAGCAGCCCACCTCCTAACGATGAGCAGTTCTTC.

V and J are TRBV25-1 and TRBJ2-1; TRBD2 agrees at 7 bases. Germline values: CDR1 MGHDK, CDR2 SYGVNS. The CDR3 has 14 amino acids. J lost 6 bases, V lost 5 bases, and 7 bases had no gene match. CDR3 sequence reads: CASSPRTSVNEQFF. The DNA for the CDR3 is TGTGCCAGCAGTCCTCGGACTAGTGTCAATGAGCAGTTCTTC. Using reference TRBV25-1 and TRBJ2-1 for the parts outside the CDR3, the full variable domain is EADIYQTPRYLVIGTGKKITLECSQTMGHDKMYWYQQDPGMELHLIHYSYGVNSTEKGDLSSESTVSRIRTEHFPLTLESARPSHTSQYLCASSPRTSVNEQFFGPGTRLTVL.

For the CDR3, the DNA is TGTGCCAGCAGTTACGGGACAGGATCTAACTATGGCTACACCTTC. Its translation is CASSYGTGSNYGYTF. This chain connects TRBV6-2 or TRBV6-3 to TRBJ1-2; 8 bases align to TRBD1. In germline, CDR1 is MNHEY, CDR2 SVGEGT. The CDR3 spans 15 residues. V shed 2 bases, J shed 0 bases, and the junction held 2 bases outside the gene matches.

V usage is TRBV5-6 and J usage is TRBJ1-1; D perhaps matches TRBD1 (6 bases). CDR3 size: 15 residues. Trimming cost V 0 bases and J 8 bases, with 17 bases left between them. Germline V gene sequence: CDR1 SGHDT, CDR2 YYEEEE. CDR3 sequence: CASSLVEQGIGEAFF. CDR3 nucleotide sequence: TGTGCCAGCAGCTTGGTGGAGCAGGGGATTGGGGAAGCTTTCTTT.

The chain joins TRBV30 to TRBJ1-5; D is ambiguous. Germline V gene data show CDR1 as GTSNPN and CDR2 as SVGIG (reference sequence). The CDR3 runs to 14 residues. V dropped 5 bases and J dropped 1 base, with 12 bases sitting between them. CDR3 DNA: TGTGCCTGGGCGGGAATCGGGAGCAATCAGCCCCAGCATTTT. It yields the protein CAWAGIGSNQPQHF. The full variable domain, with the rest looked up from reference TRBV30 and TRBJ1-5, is SQTIHQWPATLVQPVGSPLSLECTVEGTSNPNLYWYRQAAGRGLQLLFYSVGIGQISSEVPQNLSASRPQDRQFILSSKKLLLSDSGFYLCAWAGIGSNQPQHFGDGTRLSIL.

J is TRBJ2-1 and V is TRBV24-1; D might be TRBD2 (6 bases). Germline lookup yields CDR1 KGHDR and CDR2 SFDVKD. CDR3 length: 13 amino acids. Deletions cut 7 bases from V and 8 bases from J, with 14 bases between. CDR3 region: CATRTPASDEQFF. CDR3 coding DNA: TGTGCCACCAGGACACCAGCTAGCGATGAGCAGTTCTTC.

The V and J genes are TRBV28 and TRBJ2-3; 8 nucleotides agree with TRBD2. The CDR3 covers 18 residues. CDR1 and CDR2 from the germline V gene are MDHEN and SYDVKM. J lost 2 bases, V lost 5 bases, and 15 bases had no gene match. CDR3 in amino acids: CASSPDKRAGGITDTQYF. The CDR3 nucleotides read TGTGCCAGCAGTCCGGACAAGAGGGCGGGAGGTATCACAGATACGCAGTATTTT.

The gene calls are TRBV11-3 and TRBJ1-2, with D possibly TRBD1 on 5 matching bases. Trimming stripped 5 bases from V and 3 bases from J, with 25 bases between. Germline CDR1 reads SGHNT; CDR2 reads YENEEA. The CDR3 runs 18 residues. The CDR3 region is CASSPFPYTKLGHYGYTF. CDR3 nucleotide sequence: TGTGCCAGCAGCCCCTTCCCCTACACCAAGCTGGGGCACTATGGCTACACCTTC.

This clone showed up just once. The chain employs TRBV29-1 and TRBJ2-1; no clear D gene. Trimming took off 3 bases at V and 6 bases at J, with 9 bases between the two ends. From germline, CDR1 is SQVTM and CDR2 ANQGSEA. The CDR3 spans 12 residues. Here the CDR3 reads CSVEMTGNEQFF. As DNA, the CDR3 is TGCAGCGTTGAGATGACGGGCAATGAGCAGTTCTTC.